This TCR beta chain originates from a study of cytomegalovirus exposure and HLA in healthy donors. The PCR contained 60 Vbeta and 13 Jbeta primers. Clones were read by immunoSEQ multiplex PCR, and TCRdb kept only the in-frame ones, dropping some. The table has some 140,000 clones, roughly 74% seen once. The CDR3 sequence is 13 residues long. From germline, CDR1 is SGHRS and CDR2 YFSETQ. With 7 bases removed from V and 2 bases from J, the gap between germline ends came to 10 bases. The table lists this clone with a count of one. The clonotype originates from a man in his late teens or twenties in good health and CMV-seronegative. The chain recombines TRBV5-1 with TRBJ2-1, with D tentatively TRBD2 (6 bases). The sequenced material came from PBMCs. The CDR3 region is CASGPSAYNEQFF. CDR3 nucleotides: TGCGCCAGCGGTCCTAGCGCCTACAATGAGCAGTTCTTC. Combining the CDR3 with reference TRBV5-1 and TRBJ2-1 gives the whole variable domain KAGVTQTPRYLIKTRGQQVTLSCSPISGHRSVSWYQQTPGQGLQFLFEYFSETQRNKGNFPGRFSGRQFSNSRSEMNVSTLELGDSALYLCASGPSAYNEQFFGPGTRLTVL.